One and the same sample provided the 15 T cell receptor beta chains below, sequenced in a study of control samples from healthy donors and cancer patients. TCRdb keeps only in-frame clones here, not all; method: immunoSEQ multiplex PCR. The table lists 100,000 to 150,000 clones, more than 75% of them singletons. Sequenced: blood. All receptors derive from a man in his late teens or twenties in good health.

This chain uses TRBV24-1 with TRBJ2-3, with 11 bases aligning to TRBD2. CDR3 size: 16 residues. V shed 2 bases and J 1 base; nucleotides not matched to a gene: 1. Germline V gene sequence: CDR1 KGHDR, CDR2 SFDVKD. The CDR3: CATSDSGLAGTDTQYF. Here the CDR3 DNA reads TGTGCCACCAGTGATTCGGGACTAGCGGGCACAGATACGCAGTATTTT.

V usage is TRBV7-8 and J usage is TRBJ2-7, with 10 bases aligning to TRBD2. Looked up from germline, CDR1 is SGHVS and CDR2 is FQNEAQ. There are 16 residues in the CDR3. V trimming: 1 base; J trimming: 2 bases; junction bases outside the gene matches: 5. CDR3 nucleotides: TGTGCCAGCAGCTTAGTGAGGACTAGCGGCGCCTACGAGCAGTACTTC. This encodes CASSLVRTSGAYEQYF.

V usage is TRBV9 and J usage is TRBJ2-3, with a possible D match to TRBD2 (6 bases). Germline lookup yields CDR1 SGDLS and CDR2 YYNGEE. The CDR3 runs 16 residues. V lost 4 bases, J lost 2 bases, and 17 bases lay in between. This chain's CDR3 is CASSPGVGADTDTQYF. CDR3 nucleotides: TGTGCCAGCAGCCCGGGAGTCGGGGCTGACACAGATACGCAGTATTTT.

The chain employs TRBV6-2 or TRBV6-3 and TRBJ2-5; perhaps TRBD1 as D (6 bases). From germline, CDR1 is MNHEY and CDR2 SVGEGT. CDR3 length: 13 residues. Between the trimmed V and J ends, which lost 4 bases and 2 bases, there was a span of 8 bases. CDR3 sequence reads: CASSWTAQETQYF. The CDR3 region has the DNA TGTGCCAGCAGTTGGACAGCTCAAGAGACCCAGTACTTC.

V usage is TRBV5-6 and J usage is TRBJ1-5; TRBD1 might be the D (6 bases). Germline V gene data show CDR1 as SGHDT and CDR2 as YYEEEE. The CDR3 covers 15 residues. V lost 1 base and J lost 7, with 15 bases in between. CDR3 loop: CASSLSLRGRQPQHF. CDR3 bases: TGTGCCAGCAGCTTGTCCCTCCGGGGGCGGCAGCCCCAGCATTTT.

The CDR3 loop is CASSPRTDTYEQYF. CDR3 sequence (DNA): TGTGCCAGCTCACCTAGGACGGATACCTACGAGCAGTACTTC. The chain combines TRBV18 with TRBJ2-7; no clear D gene. Trimming pared 3 bases from V and 2 bases from J, leaving 11 bases between. Germline V gene sequence: CDR1 KGHSH, CDR2 LQKENI. The CDR3 extends over 14 amino acids.

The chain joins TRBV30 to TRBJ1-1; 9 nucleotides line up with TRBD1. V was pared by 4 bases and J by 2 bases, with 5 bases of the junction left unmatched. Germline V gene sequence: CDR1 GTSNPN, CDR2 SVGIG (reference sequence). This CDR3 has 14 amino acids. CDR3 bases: TGTGCCTGGATGCGGGGACAGGGTAACACTGAAGCTTTCTTT. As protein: CAWMRGQGNTEAFF. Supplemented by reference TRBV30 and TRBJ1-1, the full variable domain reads SQTIHQWPATLVQPVGSPLSLECTVEGTSNPNLYWYRQAAGRGLQLLFYSVGIGQISSEVPQNLSASRPQDRQFILSSKKLLLSDSGFYLCAWMRGQGNTEAFFGQGTRLTVV.

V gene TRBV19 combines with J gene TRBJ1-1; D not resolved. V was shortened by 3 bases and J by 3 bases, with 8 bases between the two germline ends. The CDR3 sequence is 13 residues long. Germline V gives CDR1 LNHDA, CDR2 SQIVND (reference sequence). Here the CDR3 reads CASSISSYTEAFF. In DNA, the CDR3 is TGTGCCAGTAGTATTAGTTCGTACACTGAAGCTTTCTTT.

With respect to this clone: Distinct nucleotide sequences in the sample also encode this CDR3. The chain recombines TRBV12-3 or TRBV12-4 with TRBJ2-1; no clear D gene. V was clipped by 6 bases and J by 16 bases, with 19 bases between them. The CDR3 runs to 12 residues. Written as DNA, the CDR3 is TGTGCCAGCAGCCCCGGCCCACGCCTTGACTTCTTC. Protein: CASSPGPRLDFF.

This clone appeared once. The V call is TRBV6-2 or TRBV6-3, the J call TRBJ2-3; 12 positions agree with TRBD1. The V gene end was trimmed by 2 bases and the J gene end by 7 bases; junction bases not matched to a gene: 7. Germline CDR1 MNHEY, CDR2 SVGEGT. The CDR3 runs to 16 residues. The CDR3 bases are TGTGCCAGCAGTTACGCGGGACAGGGGGCTCGGAATACGCAGTATTTT. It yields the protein CASSYAGQGARNTQYF.

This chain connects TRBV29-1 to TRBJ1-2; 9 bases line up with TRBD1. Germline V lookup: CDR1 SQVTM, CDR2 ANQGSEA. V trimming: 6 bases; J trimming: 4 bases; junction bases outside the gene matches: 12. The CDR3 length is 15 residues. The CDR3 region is CSVTRTGQGIYGYTF. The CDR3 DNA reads TGCAGCGTGACACGAACAGGACAGGGGATCTATGGCTACACCTTC. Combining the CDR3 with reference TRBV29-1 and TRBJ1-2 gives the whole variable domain SAVISQKPSRDICQRGTSLTIQCQVDSQVTMMFWYRQQPGQSLTLIATANQGSEATYESGFVIDKFPISRPNLTFSTLTVSNMSPEDSSIYLCSVTRTGQGIYGYTFGSGTRLTVV.

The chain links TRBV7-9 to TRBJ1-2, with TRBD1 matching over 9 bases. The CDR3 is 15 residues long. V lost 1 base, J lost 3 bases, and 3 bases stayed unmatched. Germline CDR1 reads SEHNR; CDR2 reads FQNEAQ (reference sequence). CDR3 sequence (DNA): TGTGCCAGCAGCTTAGTAACAGGGGGCTACTATGGCTACACCTTC. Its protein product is CASSLVTGGYYGYTF. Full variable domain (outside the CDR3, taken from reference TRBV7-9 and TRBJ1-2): DTGVSQNPRHKITKRGQNVTFRCDPISEHNRLYWYRQTLGQGPEFLTYFQNEAQLEKSRLLSDRFSAERPKGSFSTLEIQRTEQGDSAMYLCASSLVTGGYYGYTFGSGTRLTVV.

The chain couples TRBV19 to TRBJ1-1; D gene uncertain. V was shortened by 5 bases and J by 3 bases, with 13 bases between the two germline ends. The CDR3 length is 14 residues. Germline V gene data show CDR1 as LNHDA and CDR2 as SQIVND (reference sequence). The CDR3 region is CASSPIDRDTEAFF. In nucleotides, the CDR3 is TGTGCCAGTAGTCCGATCGACCGGGACACTGAAGCTTTCTTT. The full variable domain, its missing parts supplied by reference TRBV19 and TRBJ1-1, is DGGITQSPKYLFRKEGQNVTLSCEQNLNHDAMYWYRQDPGQGLRLIYYSQIVNDFQKGDIAEGYSVSREKKESFPLTVTSAQKNPTAFYLCASSPIDRDTEAFFGQGTRLTVV.

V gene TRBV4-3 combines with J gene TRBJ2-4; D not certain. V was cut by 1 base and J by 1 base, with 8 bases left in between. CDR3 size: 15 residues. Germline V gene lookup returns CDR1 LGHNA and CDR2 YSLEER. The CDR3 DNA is TGCGCCAGCAGCCAAGGGGAATCTGCCAAAAACATTCAGTACTTC. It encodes CASSQGESAKNIQYF.

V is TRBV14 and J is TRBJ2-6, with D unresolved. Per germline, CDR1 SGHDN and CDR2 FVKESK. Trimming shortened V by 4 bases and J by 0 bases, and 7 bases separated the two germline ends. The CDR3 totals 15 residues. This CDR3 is CASSPVYSGANVLTF. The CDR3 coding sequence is TGTGCCAGCAGCCCCGTCTACTCTGGGGCCAACGTCCTGACTTTC.